This record looks at one TCR beta chain sequence and its context. Treatment meaning: randomized to nivolumab then ipilimumab (arm A) or the reverse (arm B). Patients had received no earlier DNA-damaging chemotherapy. Live CD3+CD8+ CD19− CD56− cells were sorted from PBMCs. This sample is drawn from a study of sequential checkpoint blockade in melanoma. The wider study: Randomization was 1:1 between first-line nivolumab→ipilimumab and ipilimumab→nivolumab.

Measured with immunoSEQ multiplex PCR; TCRdb has only the in-frame clones, and not every one. Among approximately 6,000 clones listed, roughly 53% were seen once. V was cut by 0 bases and J by 7 bases, with 7 bases left in between. The CDR3 spans 13 residues. Germline CDR1 LGHNA, CDR2 YNFKEQ. The chain has TRBV4-2 and TRBJ2-1; no firm D call. The input for sequencing was CD8+ T cells sorted from blood (inferred from file names), taken from a patient given nivolumab and ipilimumab in sequence. This receptor was obtained from a human donor with melanoma. The CDR3 sequence: CASSQDFGNEQFF. The CDR3 bases are TGTGCCAGCAGCCAAGATTTCGGGAATGAGCAGTTCTTC.